These T cell receptor beta chains were read from a single sample in a study of shared clonotypes between healthy human individuals. Profiled with immunoSEQ multiplex PCR; TCRdb holds only in-frame clones, not every one. Seen here are about 2.2 million clones, around 95% observed once, and the top ten hold about 1.7%. The sample was naive CD8+ T cells from PBMCs. Receptors originate from a man between 18 and 29 years old in good health. Some clones in this sample may be carry-over from other donors' samples. The CDR3 runs from the conserved cysteine through the conserved F or W. The D gene is left open where the match is weak. Size is omitted from some rows. Given values are once, few, many or a class for expanded clones.

j_call clone_size v_call d_call cdr3_aa cdr3_nt
TRBJ2-5 . TRBV5-4 . CASSLNLGPQRTQYF TGTGCCAGCAGCTTAAATTTGGGGCCACAGAGGACCCAGTACTTC
TRBJ2-3 . TRBV4-3 . CASSQDGRFTDTQYF TGCGCCAGCAGCCAAGATGGTCGCTTCACAGATACGCAGTATTTT
TRBJ2-7 . TRBV9 . CASSTGRLLFSEQYF TGTGCCAGCAGCACGGGCCGACTGCTGTTCTCCGAGCAGTACTTC
TRBJ2-1 . TRBV28 TRBD2 CASSRMTSGPAYNEQFF TGTGCCAGCAGCCGGATGACTAGCGGGCCGGCCTACAATGAGCAGTTCTTC
TRBJ1-1 few TRBV6-5 . CASSYSEGVGEAFF TGTGCCAGCAGTTACTCGGAGGGTGTGGGTGAAGCTTTCTTT
TRBJ2-1 once TRBV27 TRBD2 CASGIAGGAYNEQFF TGTGCCAGCGGTATAGCGGGAGGGGCCTACAATGAGCAGTTCTTC
TRBJ1-3 . TRBV14 TRBD1 CASSTQGSWINTIYF TGTGCCAGCAGCACACAGGGGTCCTGGATTAACACCATATATTTT
TRBJ2-7 . TRBV27 TRBD1 CASSPSTGPKTYEQYF TGTGCCAGCAGCCCCTCGACAGGGCCTAAAACCTACGAGCAGTACTTC
TRBJ2-1 . TRBV6-4 TRBD2 CASKRTSSYNEQFF TGTGCCAGCAAAAGGACTAGTTCGTACAATGAGCAGTTCTTC
TRBJ2-7 . TRBV9 . CASSVVGVWDEQYF TGTGCCAGCAGCGTAGTTGGTGTGTGGGACGAGCAGTACTTC
TRBJ2-2 . TRBV30 TRBD1 CASRDRVRAGELFF TGTGCCTCCAGGGACAGGGTAAGAGCCGGGGAGCTGTTTTTT
TRBJ2-1 . TRBV4-2 . CASSQDEESLNEQFF TGTGCCAGCAGCCAAGATGAGGAGAGTTTAAATGAGCAGTTCTTC
TRBJ2-3 once TRBV28 . CASSPDAPQDTQYF TGTGCCAGCAGCCCCGACGCCCCCCAGGATACGCAGTATTTT
TRBJ1-2 . TRBV7-9 . CASSFAGWYGYTF TGTGCCAGCAGTTTCGCAGGGTGGTATGGCTACACCTTC
TRBJ1-2 . TRBV10-3 . CAITGEGGYTF TGTGCCATCACGGGGGAGGGCGGCTACACCTTC
TRBJ2-5 . TRBV6-5 . CASSYSSTRGETQYF TGTGCCAGCAGTTACTCGTCCACCCGGGGGGAGACCCAGTACTTC